These 11 T cell receptor beta chains came from one sample sequenced in a study of read filtering for tumor transcriptome and immune sequencing. From roughly 400 ng of RNA, a library with molecular barcoded alpha/delta and beta/gamma adaptors was made. In TCRdb, the reads were re-called with MiXCR into one record per CDR3 protein. The table lists 75,000 to 95,000 distinct CDR3 sequences, around a fifth of them singletons, with roughly an eighth in the top ten. Sequencing input: a population of CD138-negative cells sorted from bone marrow. All receptors come from a donor aged 40 or older with multiple myeloma.

The sample holds a few counts of this clonotype. The chain uses TRBV19 and TRBJ1-5; D uncertain. Trimming left V 1 base short and J 7 bases short, with 8 bases between. Germline V gene sequence: CDR1 LNHDA, CDR2 SQIVND (reference sequence). The CDR3 totals 13 residues. CDR3 residues: CASSIVGGQPQHF. The CDR3 DNA reads as TGTGCCAGTAGTATAGTGGGAGGCCAGCCCCAGCATTTT.

This clonotype was seen ten or more times. The chain carries TRBV14 and TRBJ2-4, with D perhaps matching TRBD2 (7 bases). Germline lookup yields CDR1 SGHDN and CDR2 FVKESK. The CDR3 length is 15 residues. V dropped 0 bases and J dropped 4 bases, with 10 bases sitting between them. The CDR3 DNA follows: TGTGCCAGCAGCCAAGAACAGGGACTAAAAAACATTCAGTACTTC. Amino acid sequence: CASSQEQGLKNIQYF.

About this clonotype itself: A much larger clone differs from this one at a single base, so this may be a read error. This chain joins TRBV3-1 and TRBJ2-3; no clear D gene. Per germline, CDR1 LGHDT and CDR2 YNNKEL (reference sequence). The CDR3 runs 16 residues. For the CDR3, the DNA is TGTGCCAGCAGCCAAGGCGTAGAGGCGAGCACAGATACGCGGTATTTT. Amino acids: CASSQGVEASTDTRYF.

This clonotype appeared many times. The V call is TRBV6-1, the J call TRBJ2-2; D is possibly TRBD1 or TRBD2 (5 bases each). Trimming cost V 6 bases and J 1 base, with 18 bases left between them. The CDR3 spans 17 residues. Germline V gives CDR1 MNHNS, CDR2 SASEGT. CDR3 DNA sequence: TGTGCCAGCAGACGACCAAGGGGACGGATGAACACCGGGGAGCTGTTTTTT. Amino acid sequence: CASRRPRGRMNTGELFF.

Concerning this clonotype: Given a much more abundant clone one base away, this may be a read error. This chain uses TRBV12-3 or TRBV12-4 with TRBJ2-1; D not resolved. The CDR3 loop spans 15 amino acids. Trimming left V 6 bases short and J 4 bases short, with 16 bases between. The CDR3 sequence: CASRGVRRSYNEQFF. The CDR3 nucleotides read TGTGCCAGCAGGGGCGTCAGGCGGAGTTACAATGAGCAGTTCTTC.

V gene TRBV7-3 combines with J gene TRBJ2-1, with D perhaps TRBD2 (6 bases). The CDR3 is 15 amino acids. The germline V gene encodes CDR1 SGHTA and CDR2 FQGTGA. The ends were cut back, 5 bases at V and 5 bases at J, with 16 bases in the middle. CDR3 nucleotides: TGTGCCAGCAGCCGTCTGGCGGGAAGGAACAATGAGCAGTTCTTC. This sequence encodes CASSRLAGRNNEQFF.

This rearrangement joins TRBV6-5 to TRBJ2-6; D remains ambiguous. The germline V and J ends were trimmed by 0 bases and 0 bases, with 6 bases remaining between them. CDR1 MNHEY and CDR2 SVGAGI come from the germline V gene. CDR3 length equals 16 residues. CDR3 DNA: TGTGCCAGCAGTTACTCGACGAGCTCTGGGGCCAACGTCCTGACTTTC. It encodes CASSYSTSSGANVLTF.

This clonotype occurred many times. V usage is TRBV5-1 and J usage is TRBJ2-7; 9 bases align to TRBD2. The germline CDR1 and CDR2 sequences are SGHRS and YFSETQ. With 7 bases clipped from V and 2 bases from J, the junction kept 7 bases outside the gene matches. There are 14 residues in the CDR3. This CDR3 is CASGSGGPAYEQYF. CDR3 DNA: TGCGCCAGCGGCAGCGGGGGGCCGGCCTACGAGCAGTACTTC.

In this sample, this clonotype turned up many times. The chain recombines TRBV7-2 with TRBJ1-1; D unresolved. Per germline, CDR1 SGHTA and CDR2 FQGNSA. V lost 5 bases and J lost 2, with 6 bases in between. CDR3 size: 12 residues. The CDR3: CASSPYNTEAFF. CDR3 coding DNA: TGTGCCAGCAGCCCCTATAACACTGAAGCTTTCTTT.

Concerning this clonotype: A read error may be the cause here, since a much bigger clone is one base away. Here the CDR3 DNA reads TGTGCCAGCAGCTTGCGGGGTGCTGGAGAGACCCGGTACTTC. Its protein product is CASSLRGAGETRYF. The rearrangement links TRBV5-6 to TRBJ2-5; D possibly corresponds to TRBD2 (5 bases). The length of the CDR3 is 14 residues. CDR1 and CDR2 from the germline V gene are SGHDT and YYEEEE.

This clonotype has just a few counts. The chain recombines TRBV7-9 with TRBJ1-1; no definite D call. CDR1 SEHNR and CDR2 FQNEAQ come from the germline V gene (reference sequence). Trimming stripped 0 bases from V and 4 bases from J, with 3 bases between. CDR3 size: 12 residues. The CDR3 loop is CASSLAPTEAFF. CDR3 in DNA: TGTGCCAGCAGCTTAGCGCCCACTGAAGCTTTCTTT.